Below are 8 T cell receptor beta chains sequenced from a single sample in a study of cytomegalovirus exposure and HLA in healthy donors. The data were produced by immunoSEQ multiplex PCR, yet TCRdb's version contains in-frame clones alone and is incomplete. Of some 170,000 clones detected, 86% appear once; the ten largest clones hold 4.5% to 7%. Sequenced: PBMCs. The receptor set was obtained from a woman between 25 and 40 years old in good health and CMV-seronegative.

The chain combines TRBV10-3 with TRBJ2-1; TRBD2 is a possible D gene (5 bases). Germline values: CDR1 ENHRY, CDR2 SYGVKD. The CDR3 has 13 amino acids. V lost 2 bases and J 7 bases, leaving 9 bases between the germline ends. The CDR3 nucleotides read TGTGCCATCAGTGAGCGACGGGATAATGAGCAGTTCTTC. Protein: CAISERRDNEQFF.

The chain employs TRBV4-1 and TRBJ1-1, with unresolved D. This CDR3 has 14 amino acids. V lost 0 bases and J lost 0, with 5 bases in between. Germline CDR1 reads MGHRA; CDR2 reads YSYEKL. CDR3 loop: CASSQDGLNTEAFF. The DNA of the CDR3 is TGCGCCAGCAGCCAAGACGGGTTGAACACTGAAGCTTTCTTT.

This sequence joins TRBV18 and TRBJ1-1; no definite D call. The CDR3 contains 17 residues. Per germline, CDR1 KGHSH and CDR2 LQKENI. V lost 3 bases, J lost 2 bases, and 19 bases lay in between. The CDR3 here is CASSPRKGGIENTEAFF. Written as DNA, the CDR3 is TGTGCCAGCTCACCGAGGAAAGGAGGGATCGAAAACACTGAAGCTTTCTTT.

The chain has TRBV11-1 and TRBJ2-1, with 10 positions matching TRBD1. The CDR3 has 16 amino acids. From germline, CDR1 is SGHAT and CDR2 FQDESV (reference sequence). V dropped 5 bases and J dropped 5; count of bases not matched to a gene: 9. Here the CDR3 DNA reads TGTGCCAGCAGCCCACGACAGGGGGCAAGAGACAATGAGCAGTTCTTC. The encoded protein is CASSPRQGARDNEQFF.

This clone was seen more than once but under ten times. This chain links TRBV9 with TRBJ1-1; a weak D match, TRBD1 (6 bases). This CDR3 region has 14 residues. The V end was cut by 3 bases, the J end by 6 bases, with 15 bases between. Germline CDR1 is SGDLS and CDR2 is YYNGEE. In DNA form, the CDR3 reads TGTGCCAGCAGCGCGACAGGTGTTACAGCTGAAGCTTTCTTT. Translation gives CASSATGVTAEAFF.

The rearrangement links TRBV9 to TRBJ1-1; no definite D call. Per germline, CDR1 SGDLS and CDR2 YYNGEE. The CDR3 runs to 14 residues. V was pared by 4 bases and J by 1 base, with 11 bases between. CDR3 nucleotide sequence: TGTGCCAGCAGCCCTAGACAATGGAACACTGAAGCTTTCTTT. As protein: CASSPRQWNTEAFF.

CDR3: CASSMSTNTEAFF. Here the CDR3 DNA reads TGTGCCAGTAGTATGAGCACGAACACTGAAGCTTTCTTT. J is TRBJ1-1 and V is TRBV19; D remains unclear. V was shortened by 3 bases and J by 1 base, with 6 bases between the two germline ends. The CDR3 is 13 amino acids. Germline CDR1 is LNHDA and CDR2 is SQIVND (reference sequence).

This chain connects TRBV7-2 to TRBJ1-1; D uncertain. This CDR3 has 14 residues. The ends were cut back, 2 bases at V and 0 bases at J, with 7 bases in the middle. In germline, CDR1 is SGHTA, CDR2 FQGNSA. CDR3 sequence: CASSLTRLNTEAFF. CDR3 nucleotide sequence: TGTGCCAGCAGCTTAACACGGTTGAACACTGAAGCTTTCTTT.